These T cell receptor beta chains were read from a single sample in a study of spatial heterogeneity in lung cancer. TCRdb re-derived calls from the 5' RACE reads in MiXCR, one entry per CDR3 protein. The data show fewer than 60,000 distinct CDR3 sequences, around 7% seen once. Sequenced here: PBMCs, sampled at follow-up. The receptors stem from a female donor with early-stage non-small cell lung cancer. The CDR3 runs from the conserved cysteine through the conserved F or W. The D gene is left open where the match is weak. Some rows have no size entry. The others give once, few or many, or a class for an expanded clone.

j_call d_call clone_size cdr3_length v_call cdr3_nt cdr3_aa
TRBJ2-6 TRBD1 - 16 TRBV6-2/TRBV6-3 TGTGCCAGCAAACCCGACAGGGTCCTCGGGGCCAACGTCCTGACTTTC CASKPDRVLGANVLTF
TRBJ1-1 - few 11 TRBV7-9 TGTGCCAGCAGCCCAAACAGTGAAGCTTTCTTT CASSPNSEAFF
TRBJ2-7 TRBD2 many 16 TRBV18 TGTGCCAGCTCACCACCTAGCGGGGGGGTCCTATACGAGCAGTACTTC CASSPPSGGVLYEQYF
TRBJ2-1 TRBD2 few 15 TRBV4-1 TGCGCCAGCAGCCTCCTAGCGGGGGCGTACAATGAGCAGTTCTTC CASSLLAGAYNEQFF
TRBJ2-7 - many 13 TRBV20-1 TGCAGTGCGCATCGGGGCAGAGCCTACGAGCAGTACTTC CSAHRGRAYEQYF
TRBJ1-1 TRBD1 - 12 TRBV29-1 TGCAGCGTTGTTCGCGGGGACAGTGAAGCTTTCTTT CSVVRGDSEAFF
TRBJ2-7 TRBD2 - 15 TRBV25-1 TGTGCCAGCAGTGGGACGGGACCAGCGGGGTACGAGCAGTACTTC CASSGTGPAGYEQYF
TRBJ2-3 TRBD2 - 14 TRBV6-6 TGTGCCAGTCAAAGGGCGGGGGGCTCAGATACGCAGTATTTT CASQRAGGSDTQYF
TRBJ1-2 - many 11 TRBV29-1 TGCAGCGTGGATAGGAACTATGGCTACACCTTC CSVDRNYGYTF
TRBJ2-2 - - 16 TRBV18 TGTGCCAGCTCACTGTTCGCGCTGATGAACACCGGGGAGCTGTTTTTT CASSLFALMNTGELFF
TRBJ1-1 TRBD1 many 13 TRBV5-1 TGCGCCAGCAGCTTGACAGGGGGCACTGAAGCTTTCTTT CASSLTGGTEAFF